These 13 T cell receptor beta chains originate from one sample sequenced in a study of blood T cell repertoires in COVID-19. Profiling relied on immunoSEQ multiplex PCR, and the TCRdb table lists in-frame clones only, not all of them. The sample contains just under 65,000 clones, about 70% of which appear only once. Input material: peripheral blood. The receptors originated from a human donor in a cohort sampled during active COVID-19.

This chain uses TRBV23-1 with TRBJ2-7, with D possibly TRBD2 on 5 matching bases. TRBV23-1 is treated as an ORF (open reading frame) with a function not yet certain. V shed 1 base and J shed 2 bases, with 12 bases lying between them. The CDR3 is 15 amino acids. CDR3 DNA: TGCGCCAGCAGTCAATGCCCGGGAACGACCTACGAGCAGTACTTC. It codes for CASSQCPGTTYEQYF.

This clone was seen more than once but under ten times. The chain uses TRBV6-5 and TRBJ1-3; unclear D gene. The ends were cut back, 2 bases at V and 3 bases at J, with 11 bases in the middle. Per germline, CDR1 MNHEY and CDR2 SVGAGI. The CDR3 sequence is 15 residues long. The CDR3 DNA sequence: TGTGCCAGCAGTTACGGGCCGCGTCTTGGAAACACCATATATTTT. This codes for CASSYGPRLGNTIYF.

The V and J genes are TRBV27 and TRBJ1-2, with TRBD1 matching over 7 bases. V lost 5 bases and J lost 7; bases outside the gene matches: 4. The germline CDR1 and CDR2 sequences are MNHEY and SMNVEV (reference sequence). The CDR3 sequence is 12 residues long. The chain's CDR3 is CASSLTGTGYTF. The CDR3 nucleotides are TGTGCCAGCAGTCTGACAGGGACTGGCTACACCTTC.

This clone was counted once. The chain uses TRBV12-3 or TRBV12-4 and TRBJ2-5; perhaps TRBD1 as D (5 bases). The CDR3 runs 13 residues. V gave up 2 bases and J gave up 5 bases, with 9 bases separating them. The CDR3 here is CASSLLGQETQYF. Here the CDR3 DNA reads TGTGCCAGCAGTTTATTGGGGCAGGAGACCCAGTACTTC.

The chain employs TRBV15 and TRBJ2-3; D gene unclear. Per the germline V gene, CDR1 is LNHNV and CDR2 is YYDKDF (reference sequence). There are 12 residues in the CDR3. V gave up 0 bases and J gave up 4 bases, with 2 bases separating them. The chain's CDR3 is CATSRDADTQYF. Here the CDR3 DNA reads TGTGCCACCAGCAGAGACGCAGATACGCAGTATTTT.

This clone has a handful of counts. The chain joins TRBV28 to TRBJ2-6, with a possible D match to TRBD1 (5 bases). Trimming pared 5 bases from V and 0 bases from J, leaving 11 bases between. The germline CDR1 and CDR2 sequences are MDHEN and SYDVKM. CDR3 length equals 16 residues. CDR3 sequence (DNA): TGTGCCAGCAGTAAGACAGAAATCTCTGGGGCCAACGTCCTGACTTTC. Protein sequence: CASSKTEISGANVLTF.

CDR3 nucleotides: TGTGCCAGCAGTTCAACAGGGGGAACTGAAGCTTTCTTT. Its protein product is CASSSTGGTEAFF. This sequence joins TRBV12-3 or TRBV12-4 and TRBJ1-1, with 8 bases identical to TRBD1. This CDR3 region has 13 residues. Trimming cost V 4 bases and J 5 bases; bases outside gene matches: 3.

In the case of this clone: The sample contains more than one DNA sequence encoding this CDR3. The rearrangement joins TRBV30 to TRBJ2-5, with 7 positions matching TRBD2. The length of the CDR3 is 12 residues. Trimming took 4 bases from V and 2 from J; bases not matched to a gene: 1. Per the germline V gene, CDR1 is GTSNPN and CDR2 is SVGIG (reference sequence). The CDR3 DNA sequence: TGTGCCTGGACTAGCGGACAAGAGACCCAGTACTTC. Translated, it gives CAWTSGQETQYF.

The gene calls are TRBV15 and TRBJ2-7, with 9 bases matching TRBD2. V shed 4 bases, J shed 2 bases, and the junction held 9 bases outside the gene matches. Germline loops: CDR1 LNHNV, CDR2 YYDKDF (reference sequence). The CDR3 covers 16 residues. The CDR3 DNA is TGTGCCACCAGCAAAGGGCGGGGGGGCCGGACCTACGAGCAGTACTTC. As protein: CATSKGRGGRTYEQYF.

CDR3 nucleotides: TGTGCCAGCAGCTTCGGGGGCACAGATACGCAGTATTTT. Amino acid sequence: CASSFGGTDTQYF. The chain uses TRBV11-2 and TRBJ2-3; D possibly corresponds to TRBD2 (5 bases). Trimming stripped 3 bases from V and 1 base from J, with 5 bases between. This CDR3 is 13 amino acids long. Looked up from germline, CDR1 is SGHAT and CDR2 is FQNNGV.

The CDR3 is CASQSLDRSHPVPQHF. CDR3 nucleotide sequence: TGTGCCAGCCAATCCCTCGACAGGTCCCACCCGGTGCCCCAGCATTTT. The V gene is TRBV21-1, the J gene TRBJ1-5; TRBD1, the table's D call, lacks a check against the DNA. TRBV21-1 has pseudogene status. CDR3 length equals 16 residues.

The sample holds a few counts of this clone. This sequence joins TRBV30 and TRBJ1-2, with D unresolved. V gave up 3 bases and J gave up 4 bases, with 12 bases separating them. Looked up from germline, CDR1 is GTSNPN and CDR2 is SVGIG (reference sequence). CDR3 length: 13 amino acids. The CDR3 loop is CAWREQRPYGYTF. The CDR3 bases are TGTGCCTGGAGGGAACAGCGGCCCTATGGCTACACCTTC.

The CDR3 nucleotides read TGTGCCAGCAGGGAACAGGTTCCTAACTATGGCTACACCTTC. It translates to CASREQVPNYGYTF. The V call is TRBV28, the J call TRBJ1-2, with D tentatively TRBD1 (5 bases). The CDR3 is 14 residues long. Germline V gene sequence: CDR1 MDHEN, CDR2 SYDVKM. Trimming stripped 6 bases from V and 0 bases from J, with 11 bases between.